This T cell receptor (beta chain) was identified during a study of cytomegalovirus exposure and HLA in healthy donors. In its sample, this clone was seen a few times. A read error may produce the germline difference seen at one junction end. PCR primers comprised 60 Vbeta and 13 Jbeta primers. Here immunoSEQ multiplex PCR was the method, and the copy in TCRdb shows in-frame clones only, minus some. The table includes 70,000 to 95,000 clones, more than 70% detected once. The CDR3 extends over 11 amino acids. Germline values: CDR1 SNHLY, CDR2 FYNNEI. The sequence derives from a man in his forties or fifties in good health and CMV-seronegative. The sequenced sample consisted of PBMCs. The chain combines TRBV2 with TRBJ2-7, with D possibly TRBD2 on 5 matching bases. The CDR3 nucleotides are TGTGCCAGCAGTCGGGAAGCCGAGGAGTACTTC. This gives the protein CASSREAEEYF.